Here is one T cell receptor beta chain with its context. Its antigen remains unidentified. The data originate from a study of T cell responses to AZD1222 COVID-19 vaccine. Study-wide context: It was second doses at about 4 or about 12 weeks that were pooled.

General observations from the study: Clonal diversity was possibly underestimated; the donors were predominantly white British and more often female. Repertoire sampling occurred only after the peak T cell response.

Some clones are missing from TCRdb's copy, which holds only in-frame ones; the method was immunoSEQ multiplex PCR. The sample lists 99,000 or so clones, 88% occurring once. Germline V lookup: CDR1 KGHSH, CDR2 LQKENI. This CDR3 contains 15 residues. Between the trimmed V and J ends, which lost 4 bases and 0 bases, there was a span of 10 bases. The receptor comes from an adult in good health. V gene TRBV18 combines with J gene TRBJ1-3; the D gene is possibly TRBD1 (5 bases). Sequencing was performed on peripheral blood, taken on day 0 of AZD1222 vaccination. The CDR3 here is CASSQGQPSGNTIYF. The CDR3 region has the DNA TGTGCCAGCTCACAGGGGCAACCCTCTGGAAACACCATATATTTT.